One T cell receptor beta chain is described in this entry. Its matching antigen is unknown. Per the germline V gene, CDR1 is SEHNR and CDR2 is FQNEAQ (reference sequence). The V segment lost 5 bases and the J segment 7 bases; nucleotides outside the gene matches: 12. The length of the CDR3 is 16 residues. The sample belongs to a study of shared clonotypes between healthy human individuals. Points from the study as a whole: Compared with clonotypes that all four donors shared, non-shared clonotypes had lower generation probabilities. Rarefaction demonstrated incomplete sorted-subset sequencing despite large depth.

TCRdb keeps only in-frame clones here, not all; method: immunoSEQ multiplex PCR. Among roughly 2,000,000 clones, roughly 94% were seen once, and the ten largest hold around 1.2%. Naive CD8 populations comprised CD45RO-negative cells positively selected for CCR7, excluding terminally differentiated effector memory CD45RA+ cells. The material sequenced was naive CD8+ T cells sorted from blood. V and J are TRBV7-9 and TRBJ2-1; 9 nucleotides align to TRBD2. The source is a man younger than 30 in good health. The CDR3 region has the DNA TGTGCCAGCAGCACCGTCCCTTCAGCGGGAGGTAATGAGCAGTTCTTC. This codes for CASSTVPSAGGNEQFF.